This T cell receptor beta chain was recorded in a study of shared clonotypes between healthy human individuals. Study-level results: In a handful of donors, around 5% of naive CD4 clonotypes appeared in common.

This table comes from immunoSEQ multiplex PCR, and its TCRdb copy is limited to in-frame clones, with some not included. The sample lists more than 2,000,000 clones, approximately 93% seen once, with roughly 0.36% in the top ten. A remark on this clone: Antigen: not known.

V lost 1 base to trimming and J lost 10 bases, with 15 bases between them. Germline lookup yields CDR1 SQVTM and CDR2 ANQGSEA. The length of the CDR3 is 13 residues. Those who donated, Caucasian adults without exception, all lived in Nashville, Tennessee. Both subsets, CD45RA+ naive and CD45RA-negative memory, were split from the CD4+ cells. The clonotype originates from a man between 18 and 35 years old in good health. Some clones in this sample may be carry-over from other donors' samples. V gene TRBV29-1 combines with J gene TRBJ2-3; unclear D gene. Sequenced material: naive CD4+ T cells from PBMCs. Documented subset: CD45RA+ positively selected. CDR3: CSVEGRTTVPQYF. DNA for the CDR3: TGCAGCGTTGAAGGGCGGACCACGGTCCCGCAGTATTTT.